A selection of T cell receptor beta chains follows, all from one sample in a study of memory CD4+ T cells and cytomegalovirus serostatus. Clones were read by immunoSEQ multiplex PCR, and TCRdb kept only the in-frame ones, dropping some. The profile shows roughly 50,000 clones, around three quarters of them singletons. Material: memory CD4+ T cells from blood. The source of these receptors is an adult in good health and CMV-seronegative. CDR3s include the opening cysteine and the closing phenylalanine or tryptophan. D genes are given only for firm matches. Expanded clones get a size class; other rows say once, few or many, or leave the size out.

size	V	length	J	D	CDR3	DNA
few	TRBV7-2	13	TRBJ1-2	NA	CASSLPGLYGYTF	TGTGCCAGCAGCTTGCCAGGGCTCTATGGCTACACCTTC
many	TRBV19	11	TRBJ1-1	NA	CASSTQSEAFF	TGTGCCAGTAGTACCCAATCTGAAGCTTTCTTT
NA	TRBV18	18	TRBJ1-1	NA	CASSPPEERTTLGSEAFF	TGTGCCAGCTCACCTCCTGAGGAGAGAACAACACTGGGCTCTGAAGCTTTCTTT
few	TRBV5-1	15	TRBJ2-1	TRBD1	CASSWTGTAGNEQFF	TGCGCCAGCAGCTGGACAGGGACGGCGGGGAATGAGCAGTTCTTC
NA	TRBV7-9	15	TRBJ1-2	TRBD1	CASRPGQGAINGYTF	TGTGCCAGCAGACCGGGACAGGGGGCGATAAATGGCTACACCTTC
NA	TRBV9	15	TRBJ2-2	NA	CASSPQLRGTGELFF	TGTGCCAGCAGCCCACAACTGCGGGGCACCGGGGAGCTGTTTTTT
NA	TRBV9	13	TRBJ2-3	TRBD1	CASTMDREDTQYF	TGTGCCAGCACCATGGACAGGGAAGATACGCAGTATTTT
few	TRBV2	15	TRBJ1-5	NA	CASSERNGNNQPQHF	TGTGCCAGCAGTGAACGAAACGGAAACAATCAGCCCCAGCATTTT
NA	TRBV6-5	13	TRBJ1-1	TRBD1	CASSSRDRLTAFF	TGTGCCAGCAGTAGCCGGGACAGACTTACGGCTTTCTTT
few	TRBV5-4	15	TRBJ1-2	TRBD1	CASSAGLTGDVGYTF	TGTGCCAGCAGCGCGGGGTTAACAGGGGACGTTGGCTACACCTTC
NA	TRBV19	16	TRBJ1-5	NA	CASTPGRFGRNQPQHF	TGTGCCAGTACCCCCGGACGGTTTGGGCGCAATCAGCCCCAGCATTTT
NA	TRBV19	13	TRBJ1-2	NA	CASSIQENYGYTF	TGTGCCAGTAGTATTCAAGAGAACTATGGCTACACCTTC
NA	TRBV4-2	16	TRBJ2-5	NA	CASSSTPQRGAETQYF	TGTGCCAGCAGCTCGACCCCCCAGAGGGGGGCGGAGACCCAGTACTTC
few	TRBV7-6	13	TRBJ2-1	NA	CASSLGKTREQFF	TGTGCCAGCAGCTTAGGAAAGACCCGGGAGCAGTTCTTC
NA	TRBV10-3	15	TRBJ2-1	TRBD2	CAIRGSGGSYNEQFF	TGTGCCATCAGAGGTAGCGGGGGGTCTTACAATGAGCAGTTCTTC
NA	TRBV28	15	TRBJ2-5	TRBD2	CASSPSGDPRETQYF	TGTGCCAGCAGTCCCAGCGGGGACCCCCGGGAGACCCAGTACTTC
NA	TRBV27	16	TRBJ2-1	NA	CASSLQGTSRTNEQFF	TGTGCCAGCAGTCTACAGGGAACTAGTAGAACGAATGAGCAGTTCTTC
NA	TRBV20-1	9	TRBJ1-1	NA	CSAAAEAFF	TGCAGTGCAGCAGCTGAAGCTTTCTTT
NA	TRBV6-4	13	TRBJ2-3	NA	CASSREVADTQYF	TGTGCCAGCAGCCGGGAAGTGGCAGATACGCAGTATTTT
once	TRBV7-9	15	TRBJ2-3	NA	CASSLASGYSDTQYF	TGTGCCAGCAGCTTAGCGTCGGGGTATTCAGATACGCAGTATTTT
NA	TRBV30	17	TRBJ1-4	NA	CAWSEMNGRSYNEKLFF	TGTGCCTGGAGCGAAATGAATGGTCGGAGCTATAATGAAAAACTGTTTTTT
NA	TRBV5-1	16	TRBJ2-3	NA	CASMWIPGRGTDTQYF	TGCGCCAGCATGTGGATTCCCGGGAGAGGGACAGATACGCAGTATTTT
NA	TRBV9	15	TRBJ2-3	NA	CASTQGTLGTDTQYF	TGTGCCAGCACCCAAGGAACCCTGGGTACAGATACGCAGTATTTT
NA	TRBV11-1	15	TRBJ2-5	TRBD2	CASSSLAGYQETQYF	TGTGCCAGCAGCTCACTAGCGGGGTATCAAGAGACCCAGTACTTC